A selection of T cell receptor beta chains follows, all from one sample in a study of shared clonotypes between healthy human individuals. The table came from immunoSEQ multiplex PCR; TCRdb's copy has only in-frame clones and leaves some out. The table records 550,000 to 850,000 clones, approximately 72% of them present only once. Material for sequencing was memory CD4+ T cells sorted from blood. The receptors come from a woman between 25 and 40 years old in good health. Both conserved end residues are part of each CDR3. A D gene is named only where the DNA matches it firmly. Rows give clone size only sometimes, using once, few, many, or a class for an expanded clone.

clone_size	v_call	j_call	d_call	cdr3_aa	cdr3_nt
NA	TRBV14	TRBJ2-7	NA	CASSQVNRGTPHEQYF	TGTGCCAGCAGCCAAGTCAATCGCGGGACACCCCACGAGCAGTACTTC
NA	TRBV29-1	TRBJ1-4	NA	CSVVSGSFNEKLFF	TGCAGCGTTGTTTCTGGAAGCTTTAATGAAAAACTGTTTTTT
NA	TRBV28	TRBJ2-7	NA	CASSFRYEQYF	TGTGCCAGCAGTTTCAGGTACGAGCAGTACTTC
once	TRBV6-5	TRBJ2-3	NA	CASSYGYLSGTDTQYF	TGTGCCAGCAGTTACGGGTACTTGTCAGGCACAGATACGCAGTATTTT
few	TRBV7-8	TRBJ1-4	TRBD1	CASSPDEGGDDEKLFF	TGTGCCAGCAGCCCTGACGAAGGGGGCGACGATGAAAAACTGTTTTTT
once	TRBV18	TRBJ2-3	NA	CASSPVVAGSTDTQYF	TGTGCCAGCTCACCCGTCGTCGCGGGCTCTACAGATACGCAGTATTTT
many	TRBV28	TRBJ2-3	NA	CAAQGSYTDTQYF	TGTGCCGCCCAAGGGTCCTACACAGATACGCAGTATTTT
NA	TRBV5-1	TRBJ1-1	NA	CASSAGSLNTEAFF	TGCGCCAGCAGCGCGGGATCACTGAACACTGAAGCTTTCTTT
NA	TRBV28	TRBJ2-1	NA	CASSNRRFNEQFF	TGTGCCAGCAGTAATCGCAGGTTCAATGAGCAGTTCTTC
NA	TRBV28	TRBJ1-3	NA	CASSSQRRNTIYF	TGTGCCAGCAGCTCACAGAGGCGAAACACCATATATTTT
NA	TRBV6-1	TRBJ1-1	NA	CASRYRTGSPEAFF	TGTGCCAGCAGGTACCGAACAGGTTCCCCTGAAGCTTTCTTT
NA	TRBV19	TRBJ1-1	TRBD1	CASKSTGETEAFF	TGTGCCAGTAAGTCGACAGGGGAGACTGAAGCTTTCTTT
NA	TRBV7-2	TRBJ1-5	NA	CASSFLRVSTDQPQHF	TGTGCCAGCAGCTTCCTCAGGGTCTCGACCGATCAGCCCCAGCATTTT
once	TRBV28	TRBJ1-1	NA	CASSPAGHNTEAFF	TGTGCCAGCAGTCCCGCGGGACACAACACTGAAGCTTTCTTT
NA	TRBV11-2	TRBJ2-1	NA	CASSLGAEGREQFF	TGTGCCAGCAGCCTAGGGGCCGAAGGAAGGGAGCAGTTCTTC
NA	TRBV11-2	TRBJ2-5	NA	CASSFGVQETQYF	TGTGCCAGCAGCTTTGGAGTACAAGAGACCCAGTACTTC
NA	TRBV10-3	TRBJ2-7	TRBD1	CAISEYGTGLTEQYF	TGTGCCATCAGTGAGTATGGGACAGGGCTCACCGAGCAGTACTTC
NA	TRBV10-3	TRBJ2-2	TRBD2	CAISSLAGSGTGELFF	TGTGCCATCAGTAGTCTAGCGGGGAGCGGCACCGGGGAGCTGTTTTTT
NA	TRBV5-1	TRBJ2-2	NA	CASSPRGGADTGELFF	TGCGCCAGCAGCCCAAGGGGGGGCGCAGACACCGGGGAGCTGTTTTTT
NA	TRBV5-4	TRBJ1-2	TRBD1	CASSLGGTASNYGYTF	TGTGCCAGCAGCTTGGGAGGGACAGCGTCTAACTATGGCTACACCTTC
few	TRBV19	TRBJ2-5	TRBD1	CASSSRTGEVLETQYF	TGTGCCAGTAGCTCCCGGACAGGGGAGGTTTTGGAGACCCAGTACTTC
NA	TRBV29-1	TRBJ2-1	TRBD1	CSVETGMDEQFF	TGCAGCGTTGAGACAGGGATGGATGAGCAGTTCTTC
NA	TRBV28	TRBJ2-5	TRBD2	CASSLLAGGQETQYF	TGTGCCAGCAGCCTACTAGCGGGAGGCCAAGAGACCCAGTACTTC
NA	TRBV6-5	TRBJ2-3	TRBD2	CASSFLAGGLPDTQYF	TGTGCCAGCAGTTTCCTAGCGGGAGGGCTACCAGATACGCAGTATTTT
NA	TRBV14	TRBJ2-1	NA	CASSPPRGEQFF	TGTGCCAGCAGCCCTCCCAGGGGAGAGCAGTTCTTC
once	TRBV2	TRBJ2-2	TRBD2	CASRRLAGVPGELFF	TGTGCCAGCAGAAGACTAGCGGGAGTCCCCGGGGAGCTGTTTTTT
NA	TRBV6-1	TRBJ2-1	TRBD2	CASPLQGFRGTMLF	TGTGCCAGCCCCCTTCAGGGATTTAGAGGGACTATGCTCTTC
NA	TRBV28	TRBJ1-2	TRBD1	CASSLGQGARSYTF	TGTGCCAGCAGCCTAGGACAGGGGGCGAGGAGCTACACCTTC
NA	TRBV18	TRBJ1-1	NA	CASSPGAGSEAFF	TGTGCCAGCTCACCAGGGGCCGGTTCTGAAGCTTTCTTT
few	TRBV19	TRBJ1-3	TRBD1	CASRTGTGNTIYF	TGTGCCAGCCGGACAGGGACGGGAAACACCATATATTTT
NA	TRBV18	TRBJ2-2	TRBD2	CASSPPRLAGVAGELFF	TGTGCCAGCTCACCACCAAGACTAGCGGGAGTGGCCGGGGAGCTGTTTTTT
NA	TRBV25-1	TRBJ2-2	TRBD2	CASSDPSGRSAGELFF	TGTGCCAGCAGTGACCCCAGCGGGAGATCCGCCGGGGAGCTGTTTTTT
many	TRBV19	TRBJ1-5	NA	CASSKPEDQPQHF	TGTGCCAGTAGTAAGCCGGAAGATCAGCCCCAGCATTTT
NA	TRBV30	TRBJ2-2	NA	CAWDQGKNTGELFF	TGTGCCTGGGACCAGGGGAAGAACACCGGGGAGCTGTTTTTT
NA	TRBV5-1	TRBJ2-3	NA	CASSLYGTDTQYF	TGCGCCAGCAGCTTGTACGGGACAGATACGCAGTATTTT
once	TRBV6-5	TRBJ2-7	TRBD1	CASTRDRGGNEQYF	TGTGCCAGCACCCGGGACAGGGGCGGAAACGAGCAGTACTTC
once	TRBV5-1	TRBJ2-1	TRBD2	CASRPAGFSGTSASWEQFF	TGCGCCAGTAGACCAGCCGGGTTCTCCGGGACTAGCGCGTCGTGGGAGCAGTTCTTC
NA	TRBV11-2	TRBJ1-1	NA	CASSLEREGPAFF	TGTGCCAGCAGCTTAGAGAGGGAGGGACCAGCTTTCTTT
NA	TRBV27	TRBJ2-7	NA	CASSLPRGEQYF	TGTGCCAGCAGCCTCCCCAGGGGCGAGCAGTACTTC
many	TRBV7-9	TRBJ1-3	TRBD1	CASSYGQGRINTIYF	TGTGCCAGCAGCTACGGACAGGGGAGGATAAACACCATATATTTT
NA	TRBV27	TRBJ2-7	NA	CASSIQRFSYEQYF	TGTGCCAGCAGTATACAGAGGTTCTCCTACGAGCAGTACTTC
once	TRBV11-2	TRBJ2-1	NA	CASSDEVIARNEQFF	TGTGCCAGCAGCGATGAGGTGATAGCGCGCAATGAGCAGTTCTTC
NA	TRBV9	TRBJ2-1	NA	CASSVGGTTYNEQFF	TGTGCCAGCAGCGTAGGCGGAACTACCTACAATGAGCAGTTCTTC
NA	TRBV2	TRBJ2-7	NA	CASGRAQPVEQYF	TGTGCCAGCGGCCGGGCGCAGCCCGTCGAGCAGTACTTC
once	TRBV28	TRBJ2-7	TRBD1	CASREQGPSSYEQYF	TGTGCCAGCAGAGAACAGGGGCCTTCGTCCTACGAGCAGTACTTC
NA	TRBV5-6	TRBJ1-4	NA	CASSSQPTTNEKLFF	TGTGCCAGCAGCTCCCAGCCAACAACTAATGAAAAACTGTTTTTT
NA	TRBV11-3	TRBJ2-2	NA	CASSLGYRANTGELFF	TGTGCCAGCAGCTTAGGCTACAGGGCGAACACCGGGGAGCTGTTTTTT